The table lists the clone carrying this T cell receptor beta chain with many counts. Its target is not known. These data come from a study of T-cell memory formation after mild COVID-19. Study context: TCR clusters were largely donor specific.

TCRdb re-called the 5' RACE reads with MiXCR, one entry per CDR3 protein. The profile shows approximately 570,000 distinct CDR3 sequences, about a sixth of them singletons. The CDR3 extends over 14 amino acids. Germline V CDR1 and CDR2: DFQATT, SNEGSKA (reference sequence). Trimming pared 3 bases from V and 4 bases from J, leaving 14 bases between. The study's findings and limits: For contracting clones, CD4+ ones sat mainly in CM and EM, CD8+ in EMRA. The study found balanced CD4/CD8 in clones contracting day 15 to 85 and a CD4+ lean in later expanders.

This clonotype originated in an adult woman who had mild COVID-19 (a few samples of this study predate the infection). Cell type and time point are not known. Sequences were obtained from PBMCs or a T cell subset sorted from them (not recorded which). The chain employs TRBV20-1 and TRBJ2-3; D is unresolved. The chain's CDR3 is CSARAFPGADTQYF. CDR3 coding DNA: TGCAGTGCTAGGGCCTTCCCTGGTGCAGATACGCAGTATTTT.